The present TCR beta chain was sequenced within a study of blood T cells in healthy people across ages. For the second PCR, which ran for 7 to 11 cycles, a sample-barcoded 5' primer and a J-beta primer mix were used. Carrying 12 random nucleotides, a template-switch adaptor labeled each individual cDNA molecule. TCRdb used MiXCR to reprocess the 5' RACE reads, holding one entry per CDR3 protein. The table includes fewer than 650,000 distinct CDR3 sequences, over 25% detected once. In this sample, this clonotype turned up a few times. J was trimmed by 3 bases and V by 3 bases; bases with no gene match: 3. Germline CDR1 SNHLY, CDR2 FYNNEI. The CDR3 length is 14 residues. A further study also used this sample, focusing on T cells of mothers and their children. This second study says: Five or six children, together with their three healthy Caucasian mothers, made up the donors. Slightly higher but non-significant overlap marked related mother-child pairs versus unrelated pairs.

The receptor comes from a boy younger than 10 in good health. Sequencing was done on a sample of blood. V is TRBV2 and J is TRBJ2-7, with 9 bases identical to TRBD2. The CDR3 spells CASSEREGLYEQYF. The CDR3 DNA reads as TGTGCCAGCAGTGAGCGGGAGGGCCTCTACGAGCAGTACTTC.